The 31 T cell receptor beta chains presented below share a single source sample, sequenced in a study of cytomegalovirus exposure and HLA in healthy donors. It was with 60 Vbeta and 13 Jbeta primers that the PCR ran. Here immunoSEQ multiplex PCR was the method, and the copy in TCRdb shows in-frame clones only, minus some. The sample lists around 170,000 clones, roughly 78% seen once, with about 2.1% in the top ten. The sample was PBMCs. The receptors originated from a woman younger than 45 in good health and CMV-seronegative.

This rearrangement joins TRBV6-4 to TRBJ1-5; D gene ambiguous. V lost 3 bases and J lost 4, with 7 bases in between. Germline V gene sequence: CDR1 MRHNA, CDR2 SNTAGT. This CDR3 is built from 13 residues. The CDR3 is CASSEEANQPQHF. The CDR3 DNA is TGTGCCAGCAGTGAGGAGGCGAATCAGCCCCAGCATTTT.

The chain combines TRBV25-1 with TRBJ2-3; D gene ambiguous. CDR1 is MGHDK, CDR2 SYGVNS, per germline. V dropped 5 bases and J dropped 1 base, with 7 bases sitting between them. There are 13 residues in the CDR3. The CDR3 DNA reads as TGTGCCAGCAGTAAACATGGCACAGATACGCAGTATTTT. Protein product: CASSKHGTDTQYF.

This clone has just a few counts. The gene calls are TRBV6-1 and TRBJ1-5; 8 bases are shared with TRBD1. Germline lookup yields CDR1 MNHNS and CDR2 SASEGT. The V and J ends lost 0 bases and 2 bases, in that order; junction bases with no gene match: 0. The CDR3 is 15 residues long. Here the CDR3 reads CASSEATGGNQPQHF. In DNA, the CDR3 is TGTGCCAGCAGTGAAGCGACAGGGGGCAATCAGCCCCAGCATTTT.

The rearrangement links TRBV6-1 to TRBJ1-5, with D maybe TRBD1 (6 bases). Germline assignment: CDR1 MNHNS and CDR2 SASEGT. Trimming took 2 bases from V and 7 from J, leaving 15 bases between them. The CDR3 has 15 amino acids. The CDR3 sequence: CASSEPQDSSQPQHF. The CDR3 DNA is TGTGCCAGCAGTGAACCTCAGGACAGTTCGCAGCCCCAGCATTTT.

This chain connects TRBV7-8 to TRBJ2-5; the D gene is possibly TRBD1 (6 bases). This CDR3 comprises 13 residues. V dropped 5 bases and J dropped 6 bases, with 13 bases sitting between them. Germline loops: CDR1 SGHVS, CDR2 FQNEAQ. In nucleotides, the CDR3 is TGTGCCAGCAGCGCCGGGACATTCAAGACCCAGTACTTC. It yields the protein CASSAGTFKTQYF.

The J gene is TRBJ2-3, the V gene TRBV5-6; 8 bases match TRBD1. This CDR3 is built from 18 residues. The germline gives CDR1 SGHDT, CDR2 YYEEEE. V lost 3 bases and J lost 0; bases outside the gene matches: 12. CDR3 residues: CASSSPGTGPGSTDTQYF. The CDR3 nucleotides are TGTGCCAGCAGCTCCCCTGGGACAGGCCCAGGTAGCACAGATACGCAGTATTTT.

The V and J genes are TRBV18 and TRBJ2-5, with a tentative D call TRBD1 (5 bases). Germline CDR1 KGHSH, CDR2 LQKENI. Trimming left V 6 bases short and J 5 bases short, with 22 bases between. The CDR3 length is 16 residues. Here the CDR3 DNA reads TGTGCCAGCTCCCCTGTGGGGCCCGCGGCCCAGGAGACCCAGTACTTC. This translates into CASSPVGPAAQETQYF.

The chain carries TRBV7-3 and TRBJ2-3; 8 bases are shared with TRBD1. CDR3 size: 15 residues. Germline trimming cut 5 bases from V and 3 bases from J; bases unmatched to any gene: 7. Looked up from germline, CDR1 is SGHTA and CDR2 is FQGTGA. CDR3: CASSRLTGATDTQYF. The DNA of the CDR3 is TGTGCCAGCAGCCGGTTGACAGGGGCTACAGATACGCAGTATTTT.

This chain joins TRBV7-2 and TRBJ2-3, with TRBD1 identical over 7 bases. The CDR3 runs 16 residues. From germline, CDR1 is SGHTA and CDR2 FQGNSA. J gave up 2 bases and V 2 bases, and 7 bases lay outside the gene matches. CDR3 nucleotides: TGTGCCAGCAGCTTATTTAGGGGGCTCAACACAGATACGCAGTATTTT. It is translated as CASSLFRGLNTDTQYF.

The rearrangement joins TRBV19 to TRBJ2-4; 12 nucleotides match TRBD1. The CDR3 consists of 16 residues. Germline-derived CDR1 and CDR2 are LNHDA and SQIVND (reference sequence). Trimming at V came to 4 bases and at J to 5 bases, leaving 6 bases not matched to a gene. DNA of the CDR3: TGTGCCAGTAGTAATTACGGGACAGGGGGCCAAAACATTCAGTACTTC. Translation: CASSNYGTGGQNIQYF.

The V and J genes are TRBV9 and TRBJ2-3; TRBD1 agrees at 8 bases. The CDR3 spans 16 residues. Germline CDR1 is SGDLS and CDR2 is YYNGEE. Losses at the gene ends were 0 bases for V and 1 base for J; bases not matched to a gene: 4. The CDR3 here is CASSVVGQGGTDTQYF. The CDR3 coding sequence is TGTGCCAGCAGCGTAGTTGGACAGGGCGGCACAGATACGCAGTATTTT.

As for this clone: An end of the junction does not agree with germline; a read error may underlie this. This chain connects TRBV6-6 to TRBJ2-3; TRBD2 is a possible D gene (5 bases). Germline values: CDR1 MNHNY, CDR2 SVGAGI (reference sequence). The CDR3 is 13 residues long. The CDR3 sequence: CASSPPEGVEDTF. In DNA form, the CDR3 reads TGTGCCAGCAGTCCGCCTGAGGGCGTGGAAGATACTTTT.

This chain uses TRBV6-1 with TRBJ2-1; D not resolved. The CDR3 contains 11 residues. The V end was cut by 8 bases, the J end by 6 bases, with 8 bases between. Germline assignment: CDR1 MNHNS and CDR2 SASEGT. CDR3 bases: TGTGCCAGCTACGTACTCAATGAGCAGTTCTTC. Amino acids: CASYVLNEQFF.

The rearrangement links TRBV7-2 to TRBJ2-7; 8 positions match TRBD1. Germline CDR1 and CDR2: SGHTA and FQGNSA. V lost 5 bases, J lost 1 base, and 7 bases stayed unmatched. This CDR3 has 15 amino acids. The CDR3 DNA sequence: TGTGCCAGCAGCATCTGGACAGGGCTTTCCTACGAGCAGTACTTC. Encoded protein: CASSIWTGLSYEQYF.

The rearrangement joins TRBV5-1 to TRBJ2-3, with TRBD2 matching over 15 bases. The ends lost 3 bases at V and 0 bases at J; junction bases unmatched: 8. Germline V gives CDR1 SGHRS, CDR2 YFSETQ. The CDR3 consists of 19 residues. The DNA of the CDR3 is TGCGCCAGCAGCTCGGGACTAGCGGGGGGCCTCCCTAGCACAGATACGCAGTATTTT. It specifies CASSSGLAGGLPSTDTQYF.

The rearrangement uses TRBV5-5 and TRBJ1-1; 7 bases line up with TRBD1. CDR1 SGHKS and CDR2 YYEKEE come from the germline V gene (reference sequence). There are 17 residues in the CDR3. V lost 3 bases to trimming and J lost 0 bases; unmatched junction nucleotides: 11. Written as DNA, the CDR3 is TGTGCCAGCAGCTCGGGGACAGCCGTGGATGTGAACACTGAAGCTTTCTTT. It is translated as CASSSGTAVDVNTEAFF. The variable domain in full, completed from reference TRBV5-5 and TRBJ1-1, reads DAGVTQSPTHLIKTRGQQVTLRCSPISGHKSVSWYQQVLGQGPQFIFQYYEKEERGRGNFPDRFSARQFPNYSSELNVNALLLGDSALYLCASSSGTAVDVNTEAFFGQGTRLTVV.

V and J are TRBV30 and TRBJ1-2; TRBD1 matches at 7 bases. The CDR3 loop spans 17 amino acids. From germline, CDR1 is GTSNPN and CDR2 SVGIG (reference sequence). Trimming at V came to 5 bases and at J to 2 bases, leaving 17 bases not matched to a gene. Here the CDR3 DNA reads TGTGCCTGGGAGAGGCTGGCTGGGGGACAGATAAACTATGGCTACACCTTC. This gives the protein CAWERLAGGQINYGYTF. The full variable domain, rest sourced from reference TRBV30 and TRBJ1-2, is SQTIHQWPATLVQPVGSPLSLECTVEGTSNPNLYWYRQAAGRGLQLLFYSVGIGQISSEVPQNLSASRPQDRQFILSSKKLLLSDSGFYLCAWERLAGGQINYGYTFGSGTRLTVV.

The chain has TRBV5-1 and TRBJ2-7, with 12 bases lining up with TRBD1. Trimming removed 5 bases from V and 6 bases from J; junction bases left unmatched: 6. Germline CDR1 is SGHRS and CDR2 is YFSETQ. The CDR3 covers 14 residues. Written as DNA, the CDR3 is TGCGCCAGCAGTGCCGGGACAGGGGGCACCGAGCAGTACTTC. Encoded protein: CASSAGTGGTEQYF.

The sample holds a few counts of this clone. The chain links TRBV4-1 to TRBJ1-2; 8 bases align to TRBD1. V shed 0 bases and J 7 bases; nucleotides not matched to a gene: 7. Germline V gene data show CDR1 as MGHRA and CDR2 as YSYEKL. The CDR3 sequence is 15 residues long. The CDR3 sequence is CASSQETGALVGYTF. CDR3 in DNA: TGCGCCAGCAGCCAAGAGACAGGGGCCCTTGTTGGCTACACCTTC.

In this sample, this clone turned up once. The chain employs TRBV6-1 and TRBJ1-5; 7 bases match TRBD1. CDR1 is MNHNS and CDR2 is SASEGT in the germline V gene. The junction had 2 bases not matched to a gene; V was cut back by 2 bases and J by 7 bases. There are 13 residues in the CDR3. The CDR3 DNA is TGTGCCAGCAGTGAAACAGGGGTACAGCCCCAGCATTTT. It encodes CASSETGVQPQHF.

J is TRBJ1-5 and V is TRBV6-6, with a possible D match to TRBD1 (6 bases). CDR3 length: 14 residues. CDR1 and CDR2 (germline): MNHNY, SVGAGI (reference sequence). The V gene lost 5 bases and the J gene lost 6 bases, with 14 bases spanning the gap. The CDR3 DNA reads TGTGCCAGCAGTCCTCGGGGGGCAGGTCAGCCCCAGCATTTT. As protein: CASSPRGAGQPQHF.

The chain couples TRBV5-1 to TRBJ2-7; TRBD1 matches 7 bases. The junction had 10 bases not matched to a gene; V was cut back by 7 bases and J by 6 bases. CDR3 length: 13 residues. CDR1 and CDR2 from the germline V gene are SGHRS and YFSETQ. The CDR3 DNA reads as TGCGCCAGCCGGGACAGCCCTGGTGGCGAGCAGTACTTC. This sequence encodes CASRDSPGGEQYF.

DNA of the CDR3: TGTGCCATCAGTACCTCCACAGGGCTCGGGGAAAAACTGTTTTTT. This encodes CAISTSTGLGEKLFF. This sequence joins TRBV10-3 and TRBJ1-4; TRBD1 is a possible D gene (6 bases). From germline, CDR1 is ENHRY and CDR2 SYGVKD. V was trimmed by 5 bases and J by 8 bases, leaving 18 bases between them. The CDR3 spans 15 residues.

The CDR3 spells CALSSTGEEQYF. The DNA for the CDR3 is TGTGCCTTGTCTTCGACAGGGGAAGAGCAGTACTTC. The V call is TRBV30, the J call TRBJ2-7, with TRBD1 identical over 8 bases. The junction had 9 bases not matched to a gene; V was cut back by 7 bases and J by 7 bases. The CDR3 totals 12 residues. CDR1 is GTSNPN and CDR2 is SVGIG in the germline V gene (reference sequence).

The J gene is TRBJ1-2, the V gene TRBV25-1, with D possibly being TRBD1 (5 bases). Germline CDR1 reads MGHDK; CDR2 reads SYGVNS. The CDR3 is 13 amino acids. V lost 3 bases, J lost 7 bases, and 12 bases lay in between. CDR3 DNA sequence: TGTGCCAGCAGTGAGTGGCAGCAGGGTGGCTACACCTTC. It codes for CASSEWQQGGYTF.

This clone occurred a few times. V is TRBV28 and J is TRBJ1-5, with 7 bases fitting TRBD1. Germline CDR1 MDHEN, CDR2 SYDVKM. CDR3 length: 16 residues. The trim removed 5 bases at V and 2 bases at J, leaving 9 bases unmatched. The CDR3 spells CASSPTQGMGNQPQHF. The CDR3 nucleotides read TGTGCCAGCAGTCCGACACAGGGGATGGGCAATCAGCCCCAGCATTTT.

V gene TRBV18 combines with J gene TRBJ1-1, with D unclear. Germline CDR1 reads KGHSH; CDR2 reads LQKENI. Deletions cut 1 base from V and 3 bases from J, with 6 bases between. This CDR3 has 13 residues. CDR3 residues: CASSPRADTEAFF. CDR3 sequence (DNA): TGTGCCAGCTCACCACGGGCAGACACTGAAGCTTTCTTT.

CDR3 DNA sequence: TGTGCCAGCAGTCTCACAGGGCGTGGGCCCCTCCACTTT. Translation gives CASSLTGRGPLHF. The chain recombines TRBV6-5 with TRBJ1-6; the D gene is possibly TRBD1 (6 bases). V was shortened by 5 bases and J by 13 bases, with 15 bases between the two germline ends. The CDR3 is made up of 13 amino acids. Germline V lookup: CDR1 MNHEY, CDR2 SVGAGI.

V gene TRBV7-7 combines with J gene TRBJ2-2; TRBD1 might be the D (6 bases). V was clipped by 5 bases and J by 0 bases, with 10 bases between them. The germline V gene has CDR1 SSHAT and CDR2 FNYEAQ (reference sequence). This CDR3 is 15 amino acids long. Here the CDR3 DNA reads TGTGCCAGCAGCCCCCGGACAGCGAACACCGGGGAGCTGTTTTTT. This gives the protein CASSPRTANTGELFF. Full variable domain (missing parts from reference TRBV7-7 and TRBJ2-2): GAGVSQSPRYKVTKRGQDVTLRCDPISSHATLYWYQQALGQGPEFLTYFNYEAQPDKSGLPSDRFSAERPEGSISTLTIQRTEQRDSAMYRCASSPRTANTGELFFGEGSRLTVL.

V and J are TRBV5-1 and TRBJ1-1; 9 bases match TRBD1. Per the germline V gene, CDR1 is SGHRS and CDR2 is YFSETQ. The CDR3 spans 14 residues. V lost 0 bases, J lost 4 bases, and 1 base stayed unmatched. The CDR3 protein is CASSLGQGVTEAFF. DNA of the CDR3: TGCGCCAGCAGCTTGGGACAGGGGGTCACTGAAGCTTTCTTT.

The chain employs TRBV30 and TRBJ1-2; D unresolved. The CDR3 is 11 amino acids. Between the trimmed V and J ends, which lost 7 bases and 8 bases, there was a span of 14 bases. Looked up from germline, CDR1 is GTSNPN and CDR2 is SVGIG (reference sequence). CDR3 bases: TGTGCCTCCGCCGCGGGGATCGGCTACACCTTC. Its translation: CASAAGIGYTF.